What follows describes a single T cell receptor beta chain. These data belong to a study of blood T cell repertoires in COVID-19. Study in general: COVID-19 samples from acute and convalescent phases originated in the United States, Italy and Spain. T cells, B-cell-depleted T cells, or PBMCs provided the cDNA or gDNA that served as material.

Study processing details: Amplifying reference gene primers gave estimates of nucleated cell counts. Assay used: immunoSEQ multiplex PCR; TCRdb lists only in-frame clones, some missing. The V and J calls and clone size were taken over from that table, and D and trimming were inferred from the DNA. The data hold some 200,000 clones, with roughly 90% observed a single time. Sequenced input: peripheral blood. The sequence was collected from a woman between 50 and 59 years old with acute or convalescent COVID-19.

Here the CDR3 reads CASGIGTGGEGYTF. CDR3 sequence (DNA): TGTGCTAGTGGTATAGGGACAGGGGGCGAAGGCTACACCTTC. The chain carries TRBV12-5 and TRBJ1-2; 12 positions match TRBD1. V shed 5 bases and J 8 bases; nucleotides not matched to a gene: 6. CDR1 is LGHNT, CDR2 FRNRAP, per germline. The CDR3 spans 14 residues.